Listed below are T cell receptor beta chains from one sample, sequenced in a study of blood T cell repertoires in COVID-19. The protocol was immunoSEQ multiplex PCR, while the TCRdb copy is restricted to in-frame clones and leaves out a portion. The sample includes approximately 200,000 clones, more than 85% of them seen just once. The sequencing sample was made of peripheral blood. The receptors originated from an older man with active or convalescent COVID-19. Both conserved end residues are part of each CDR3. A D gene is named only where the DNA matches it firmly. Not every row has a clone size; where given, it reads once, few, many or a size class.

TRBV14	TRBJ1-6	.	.	TGTGCCAGCAGCTCGCGGACCCAGGGATGGCCCCTCCACTTT	CASSSRTQGWPLHF
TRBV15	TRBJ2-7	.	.	TGTGCCACCAGCAGAGATCACGGGGCCTACGAGCAGTACTTC	CATSRDHGAYEQYF
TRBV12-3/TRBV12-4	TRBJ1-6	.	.	TGTGCCAGCAGATTGGGCCCCTATTCACCCCTCCACTTT	CASRLGPYSPLHF
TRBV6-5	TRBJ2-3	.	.	TGTGCCAGCAGGAGCACTGGTAGCACAGATACGCAGTATTTT	CASRSTGSTDTQYF
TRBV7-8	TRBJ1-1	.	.	TGTGCCAGCAGCTTAGCCGGGAACACTGAAGCTTTCTTT	CASSLAGNTEAFF
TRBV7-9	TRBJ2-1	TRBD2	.	TGTGCCAGCAGCCGAACTAGCGGGGGCTACAATGAGCAGTTCTTC	CASSRTSGGYNEQFF
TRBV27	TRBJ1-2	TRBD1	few	TGTGCCAGCATGACGAGGACAGGGTCGGGCTATGGCTACACCTTC	CASMTRTGSGYGYTF
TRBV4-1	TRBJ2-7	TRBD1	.	TGCGCCAGCAGCCAAGGGAGTTGGACAGGAACCTACGAGCAGTACTTC	CASSQGSWTGTYEQYF
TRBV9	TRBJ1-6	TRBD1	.	TGTGCCAGCAGCGTGGGACAGGGCTTTAATTCACCCCTCCACTTT	CASSVGQGFNSPLHF
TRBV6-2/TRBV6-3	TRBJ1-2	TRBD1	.	TGTGCCAGCAGTTACCTGAGGACAGGCGCCCTCAACTATGGCTACACCTTC	CASSYLRTGALNYGYTF
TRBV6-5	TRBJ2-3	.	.	TGTGCCAGCAGTCCTACAGGGACCCACACAGATACGCAGTATTTT	CASSPTGTHTDTQYF
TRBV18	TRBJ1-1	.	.	TGTGCCAGCTCACTCCAGGATCTGGCCGGCACTGAAGCTTTCTTT	CASSLQDLAGTEAFF
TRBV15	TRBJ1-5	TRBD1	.	TGTGCCACCAGCAGAGACCAGGGGGCAAAGCAGCCCCAGCATTTT	CATSRDQGAKQPQHF
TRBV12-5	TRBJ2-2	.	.	TGTGCTAGTGGTTTGGCCGGCACCGGGGAGCTGTTTTTT	CASGLAGTGELFF
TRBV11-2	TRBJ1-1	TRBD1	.	TGTGCCAGCACAGACAGGGTTGCTTTCGGGAACACTGAAGCTTTCTTT	CASTDRVAFGNTEAFF
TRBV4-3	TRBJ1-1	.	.	TGCGCCAGCAGCCAAGATGGGCAGAACACTGAAGCTTTCTTT	CASSQDGQNTEAFF
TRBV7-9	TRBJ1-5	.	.	TGTGCCAGCAGCTCAGGCTGGGATCAGCCCCAGCATTTT	CASSSGWDQPQHF
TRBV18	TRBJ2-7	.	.	TGTGCCAGCTCACCTCTCGAGGGCCACGAGCAGTACTTC	CASSPLEGHEQYF
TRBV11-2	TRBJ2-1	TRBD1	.	TGTGCCAGCAGCGATTTTTCATTACAGGGGAATGAGCAGTTCTTC	CASSDFSLQGNEQFF
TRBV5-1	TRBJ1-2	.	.	TGCGCCAGCAGCTTGCAGGGCGGGGGTGGCTACACCTTC	CASSLQGGGGYTF
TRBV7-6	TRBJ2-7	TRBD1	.	TGTGCCAGCAGTAACAGGGGTTACGAGCAGTACTTC	CASSNRGYEQYF
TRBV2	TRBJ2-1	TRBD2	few	TGTGCCAGCAGTTTGGGAGGGGTAGCTGCCCTAAATGAGCAGTTCTTC	CASSLGGVAALNEQFF
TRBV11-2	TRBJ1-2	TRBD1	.	TGTGCCAGCAGCTTTTTTCCGGGACAGGGAGATGGCTACACCTTC	CASSFFPGQGDGYTF
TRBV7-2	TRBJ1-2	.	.	TGTGCCAGCAGCAGAACAGACAGTCTCTATGGCTACACCTTC	CASSRTDSLYGYTF
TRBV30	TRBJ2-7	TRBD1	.	TGTGCCTGGAGCGGGACAGGGGGCATCTACGAGCAGTACTTC	CAWSGTGGIYEQYF
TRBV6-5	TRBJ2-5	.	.	TGTGCCCCAAATAGGGGGGGGAAGGAGACCCAGTACTTC	CAPNRGGKETQYF
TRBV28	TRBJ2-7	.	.	TGTGCCAGCACCACCCGGTGGAGGGCGTCCGAGCAGTACTTC	CASTTRWRASEQYF
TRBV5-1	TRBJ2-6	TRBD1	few	TGCGCCAGCAGCTCAGGGGGCTCTGGGGCCAACGTCCTGACTTTC	CASSSGGSGANVLTF
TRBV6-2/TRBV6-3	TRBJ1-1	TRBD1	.	TGTGCCAGCAGTTACTCGCACCGGGACAGTATGAACACTGAAGCTTTCTTT	CASSYSHRDSMNTEAFF
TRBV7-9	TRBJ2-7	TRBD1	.	TGTGCCAGCAGCCTACCGGGACAGGGTAATCACGAGCAGTACTTC	CASSLPGQGNHEQYF
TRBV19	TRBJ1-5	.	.	TGTGCCAGTAGTATAGGCTCGCAGGGTGGACCTCAGCCCCAGCATTTT	CASSIGSQGGPQPQHF
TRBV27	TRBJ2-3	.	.	TGTGCCAGCAGTCCCCCCCAGACTAAGAGCACAGATACGCAGTATTTT	CASSPPQTKSTDTQYF
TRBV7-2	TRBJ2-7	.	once	TGTGCCAGCAGCTTAGGTTTGAAGCTCGGGCAGTACTTC	CASSLGLKLGQYF
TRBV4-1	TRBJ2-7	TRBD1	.	TGCGCCAGCAGCCAAATCCCGGGACAGGGCTCCTACGAGCAGTACTTC	CASSQIPGQGSYEQYF
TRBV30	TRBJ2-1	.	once	TGTGCCTGGAGTAAAACTACCTACAATGAGCAGTTCTTC	CAWSKTTYNEQFF
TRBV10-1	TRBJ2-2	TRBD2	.	TGCGCCAGCAGTGAGGATGCGGGGGAGACCGGGGAGCTGTTTTTT	CASSEDAGETGELFF
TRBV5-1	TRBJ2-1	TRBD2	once	TGCGCCAGCAGCTGGGGACTAGCGGGCAGCTCCTACAATGAGCAGTTCTTC	CASSWGLAGSSYNEQFF
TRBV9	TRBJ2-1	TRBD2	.	TGTGCCAGCAGCGTAGGGGCTAGCGGTTCCTACAATGAGCAGTTCTTC	CASSVGASGSYNEQFF
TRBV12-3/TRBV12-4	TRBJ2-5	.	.	TGTGCCAGCGCGGCCCTGGGGCCCCAGTACTTC	CASAALGPQYF
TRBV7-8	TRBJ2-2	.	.	TGTGCCAGCAGCTCCCACATTTCCGGGGAGCTGTTTTTT	CASSSHISGELFF
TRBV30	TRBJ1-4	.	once	TGTGCCTGGAGTGAAGGCGGCGGTGAAAAACTGTTTTTT	CAWSEGGGEKLFF
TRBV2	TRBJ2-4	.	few	TGTGCCAGCAGTAGACTAGCCAAAAACATTCAGTACTTC	CASSRLAKNIQYF
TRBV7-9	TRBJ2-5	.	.	TGTGCCAGCAGCTTAGGTCTTGAGACCCAGTACTTC	CASSLGLETQYF
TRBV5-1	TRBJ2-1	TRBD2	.	TGCGCCAGCAGCAGCCAGGGACTAGCGGGAGGGAATGAGCAGTTCTTC	CASSSQGLAGGNEQFF
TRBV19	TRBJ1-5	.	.	TGTGCCAGTAGGCGAAATTGGGAGAGCAATCAGCCCCAGCATTTT	CASRRNWESNQPQHF
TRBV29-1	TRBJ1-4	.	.	TGCAGCGCCCCGGATGGCGGTGAAAAACTGTTTTTT	CSAPDGGEKLFF
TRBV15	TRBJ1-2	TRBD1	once	TGTGCCACCAGCAGAGGGCTAGGGGGCACCTATGGCTACACCTTC	CATSRGLGGTYGYTF
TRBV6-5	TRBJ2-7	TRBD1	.	TGTGCCAGCAACCGGGGGACAGGGAACTACGAGCAGTACTTC	CASNRGTGNYEQYF
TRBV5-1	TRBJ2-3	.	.	TGCGCCAGCAGAAGCAGGAAACGCCTAAAAAGCACAGATACGCAGTATTTT	CASRSRKRLKSTDTQYF
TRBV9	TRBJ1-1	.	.	TGTGCCAGCAGCCCAAGCAGGGCAGAGAACACTGAAGCTTTCTTT	CASSPSRAENTEAFF
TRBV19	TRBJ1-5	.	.	TGTGCCAGTAGTATTTGGGCGGACTATAGCAATCAGCCCCAGCATTTT	CASSIWADYSNQPQHF
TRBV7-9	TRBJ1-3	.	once	TGTGCCAGCACAGAGGGCAACTCTGGAAACACCATATATTTT	CASTEGNSGNTIYF
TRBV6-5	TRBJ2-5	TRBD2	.	TGTGCCAGCAATCCGGGACTAGGCATACAAGAGACCCAGTACTTC	CASNPGLGIQETQYF
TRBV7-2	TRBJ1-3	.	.	TGTGCCAGCAGCTTAGTTCCAGGCCCCTCTGGAAACACCATATATTTT	CASSLVPGPSGNTIYF
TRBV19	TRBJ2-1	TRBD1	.	TGTGCCAGTAGTCCCCGGGACAGGGGCTCCTACAATGAGCAGTTCTTC	CASSPRDRGSYNEQFF
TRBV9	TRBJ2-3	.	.	TGTGCCAGCAGCGTATGGGGGACTAGCACAGATACGCAGTATTTT	CASSVWGTSTDTQYF
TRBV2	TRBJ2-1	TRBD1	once	TGTGCCAGCAGTGGGGACAGGGGGCCGGGGGGTGAGCAGTTCTTC	CASSGDRGPGGEQFF
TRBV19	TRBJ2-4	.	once	TGTGCCAGTAGTGAAGAACAGTTCAAAAACATTCAGTACTTC	CASSEEQFKNIQYF
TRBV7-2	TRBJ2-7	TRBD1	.	TGTGCCAGCAGCTTGACAGGGTACGAGCAGTACTTC	CASSLTGYEQYF
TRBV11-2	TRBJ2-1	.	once	TGTGCCAGCAGCTTCAAGAGGAGCTATGAGCAGTTCTTC	CASSFKRSYEQFF